This T cell receptor (beta chain) was identified during a study of graft-versus-host responses after intestinal transplantation. Overall study: Grafts were multivisceral, liver-intestinal, or isolated intestinal.

Responders (roughly 200,000, CFSE-labeled) were co-plated with roughly 200,000 irradiated, violet-dye-labeled stimulators. This clone is termed medium-sized. Study observations and caveats: Recipient marrow held GvH clones, some first seen in ileum or blood. With peak circulating GvH clone levels came an association with early post-transplant HvG declines.

Only in-frame clones appear in the TCRdb table, and some are missing; sequencing was by immunoSEQ multiplex PCR. The sample has 7,700 or so clones; around 30% are singletons. The source of this sequence is a human patient who was an organ donor for intestinal transplantation. The sequencing used alloreactive CD4+ T cells from a mixed lymphocyte reaction culture, collected before transplantation. Subset noted: CFSE-low proliferating T cells sorted from roughly six-day pre-transplant mixed lymphocyte reaction (GvH or HvG direction).

The CDR3 DNA is TGTGCCAGCAGTGAACTGGTTCTTAGGGGTTTGGCACCCCTCCACTTT. Its translation: CASSELVLRGLAPLHF. This rearrangement joins TRBV6-1 to TRBJ1-6; the D gene is possibly TRBD1 (5 bases). The CDR3 loop spans 16 amino acids. V dropped 2 bases and J dropped 11 bases, with 19 bases sitting between them. CDR1 is MNHNS, CDR2 SASEGT, per germline.